This entry concerns a single TCR beta chain. This clonotype was detected ten times or more. What this receptor recognizes is not known. Base qualities are not recorded, but no much larger clone differs from it by a single base. In the ophthalmopathy patients, disease was moderately to severely active, with a Clinical Activity Score of 3 or more, a NOSPECS grade of 4 or more, and a duration of less than 3 months. The study excluded patients with uncontrolled infections, other autoimmune diseases, pregnancy or lactation. Diagnoses were established on the basis of clinical symptoms, serum thyroxine and TRAb, thyroid ultrasound, and orbital computed tomography. PBMCs were separated from roughly 10 ml of fresh peripheral blood using Ficoll-Paque density gradient centrifugation. Total RNA was extracted with Trizol reagent, and quality was checked on an Agilent 2100 Bioanalyzer. The data belong to a study of T cells in Graves' hyperthyroidism and ophthalmopathy (dated by TCRdb to between 2018 and 2021). For context, the study as a whole: Peripheral blood samples were taken at initial diagnosis, before any treatment was given. After sampling, hyperthyroidism patients received methimazole starting at 30 mg daily, and ophthalmopathy patients received high-dose intravenous methylprednisolone. An independent validation cohort of around 19 hyperthyroidism patients and 17 patients who later progressed to ophthalmopathy tested prospective prediction of ophthalmopathy. The roughly 100 discovery patients were divided at random into training and test sets in a 7:3 ratio. The paper reports TCR Vbeta CDR3 sequencing of some 140 peripheral blood samples: approximately 41 ophthalmopathy, 75 to 80 hyperthyroidism and approximately 17 progressor patients. The study also compared thyroid tissue and blood T-cell repertoires from a handful of Graves' hyperthyroidism patients. TCR V-J signatures able to tell the groups apart were searched for in a discovery cohort of more than 90 patients, of whom 43 had Graves' ophthalmopathy and roughly 57 had stable Graves' hyperthyroidism.

Points the paper makes about the study in general: A 13 V-J signature model separated ophthalmopathy from stable hyperthyroidism, with 87.88% sensitivity and approximately 81% specificity in cross-validation and 80%/75% in testing. No statistical method was used to set the sample size in advance, and investigators knew the group allocation. Most expanded thyroid clonotypes (frequency above 0.001) were also detected in blood, a finding suggesting that blood repertoires may reflect thyroid immune responses. In validation, the model predicted progression to ophthalmopathy a median of about 6 months before onset, with roughly 70% sensitivity and roughly 77% specificity.

Amplification of TCR beta CDR3 regions was carried out from RNA transcripts. For the first round of RT-PCR on the TCR CDR3, the HTBI primer set was used together with the Qiagen OneStep RT-PCR kit. Libraries were constructed in a second round of multiplex PCR, after which size selection and purification were performed. Libraries were sequenced paired-end with 100 bp reads on an Illumina HiSeq2000. Processing in the source paper ran as follows. SOAPnuke was used to process the raw data, with reads discarded if the reads contained adapters or uncalled bases, had a mean Phred below 15, or lacked an exact constant-primer or identifier match. High-quality paired reads were merged with COPE v1.2.5, and unique nucleotide sequences were defined as clonotypes. MiTCR v1.1 was used to align the clonotypes against IMGT TRBV, TRBD and TRBJ reference segments. Analysis was restricted to V-J combinations with a frequency above 0.0001, which covered roughly 99% of repertoires. The TCS score was defined as F50 (clonal expansion) divided by E x V (chaos), with BLOSUM62-based TCRdist calculated between CDR3 peptides within each V-J. Welch's t-statistics and random forest reduced around 550 V-J features to some 14, which were used in a naive Bayes classifier (R e1071). TCRdb itself trimmed the public reads at Q25 with fastp, ran MiXCR and retained productive beta chains. Rows with one shared CDR3 protein collapse into an entry with the most common genes and DNA. In this record, the V and J calls reflect TCRdb's handling and not the investigators' own analysis. The sample data list around 540,000 distinct CDR3 sequences, and more than 15% of these were observed just once. 25% to 30% of the sample is held by the ten biggest clonotypes.

The germline V end is reduced by 4 bases and the J end by 12 bases; junction bases left unmatched: 5. Counted from cysteine to phenylalanine, this CDR3 has 12 amino acids. CDR3 DNA is the only sequence kept; it has 36 bases, read in frame from the first base. CDR1 and CDR2, looked up from the germline V gene (reference sequence), are GTSNPN and SVGIG. Sequencing was carried out using blood. The rearrangement joined TRBV30 to TRBJ1-5; 11 bases in the middle match TRBD1. The sequence came from a woman in her thirties with Graves' ophthalmopathy. CDR3 sequence: CAWTSDRGHQHF. The DNA sequence is as follows: TGTGCCTGGACGTCGGACAGGGGGCACCAGCATTTT.